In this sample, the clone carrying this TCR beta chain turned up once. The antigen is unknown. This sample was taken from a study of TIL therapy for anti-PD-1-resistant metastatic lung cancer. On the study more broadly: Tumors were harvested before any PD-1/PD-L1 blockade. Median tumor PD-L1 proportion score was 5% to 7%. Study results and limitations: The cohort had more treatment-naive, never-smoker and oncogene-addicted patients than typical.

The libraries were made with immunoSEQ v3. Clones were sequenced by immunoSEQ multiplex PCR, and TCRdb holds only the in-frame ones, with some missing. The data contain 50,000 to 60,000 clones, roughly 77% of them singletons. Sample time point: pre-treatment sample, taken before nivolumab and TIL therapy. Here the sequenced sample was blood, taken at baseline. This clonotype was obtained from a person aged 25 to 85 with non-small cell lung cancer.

CDR3 in DNA: TGTGCCAGCAGTTTATGGGGGGGGACGTTCGCGAACACCGGGGAGCTGTTTTTT. This translates into CASSLWGGTFANTGELFF. The chain recombines TRBV27 with TRBJ2-2, with 7 bases aligning to TRBD2. The V segment lost 1 base and the J segment 0 bases; nucleotides outside the gene matches: 8. The CDR3 covers 18 residues. Germline V CDR1 and CDR2: MNHEY, SMNVEV (reference sequence).